These T cell receptor beta chains were read from a single sample in a study of long-term antiretroviral therapy in people with HIV. Only in-frame clones appear in the TCRdb table, and some are missing; sequencing was by immunoSEQ multiplex PCR. The table has over 10,000 clones, around 89% seen once. Sequenced material: unsorted PBMCs, taken 2.1 years after starting antiretroviral therapy. The receptors here all came from a woman aged 40 to 50 with HIV. The CDR3 runs from the conserved cysteine through the conserved F or W. The order of the fields is D gene, J gene, V gene, clone size, CDR3 protein, CDR3 DNA. A D gene is named only where the DNA matches it firmly. Expanded clones are given a class, and other clones once, few, many or no size at all.

D: NA
J: TRBJ2-7
V: TRBV11-3
size: NA
CDR3: CASSSRTARTYEQYF
DNA: TGTGCCAGCAGCTCAAGGACAGCCCGGACATACGAGCAGTACTTC

D: TRBD1
J: TRBJ2-7
V: TRBV7-8
size: once
CDR3: CASSLGTGRYEQYF
DNA: TGTGCCAGCAGCTTAGGGACAGGGCGCTACGAGCAGTACTTC

D: NA
J: TRBJ2-7
V: TRBV5-6
size: NA
CDR3: CASSLVPGAFYEQYF
DNA: TGTGCCAGCAGCTTGGTACCAGGGGCGTTCTACGAGCAGTACTTC

D: NA
J: TRBJ1-4
V: TRBV5-1
size: few
CDR3: CASSLARWTTNEKLFF
DNA: TGCGCCAGCAGCTTGGCGAGGTGGACAACTAATGAAAAACTGTTTTTT

D: TRBD2
J: TRBJ2-2
V: TRBV9
size: NA
CDR3: CASSRGRAGELFF
DNA: TGTGCCAGCAGCCGCGGGAGGGCCGGGGAGCTGTTTTTT

D: NA
J: TRBJ1-1
V: TRBV7-9
size: NA
CDR3: CASSRKSQEMGEAFF
DNA: TGTGCCAGCAGCCGAAAGTCCCAGGAGATGGGTGAAGCTTTCTTT

D: TRBD1
J: TRBJ1-2
V: TRBV6-4
size: NA
CDR3: CASSAHAGQANYGYTF
DNA: TGTGCCAGCAGTGCCCACGCGGGACAGGCTAACTATGGCTACACCTTC

D: TRBD1
J: TRBJ2-5
V: TRBV18
size: NA
CDR3: CASSPPRGTGDEYF
DNA: TGTGCCAGCTCACCACCACGAGGGACAGGGGATGAGTACTTC

D: NA
J: TRBJ1-1
V: TRBV30
size: NA
CDR3: CAWSPASDTEAFF
DNA: TGTGCCTGGAGCCCCGCCTCGGACACTGAAGCTTTCTTT

D: TRBD1
J: TRBJ1-4
V: TRBV5-8
size: NA
CDR3: CASSRGQGGEKLFF
DNA: TGTGCCAGCAGCCGCGGACAGGGGGGTGAAAAACTGTTTTTT

D: NA
J: TRBJ1-1
V: TRBV12-5
size: NA
CDR3: CVSGAQGRPTEAFF
DNA: TGTGTTAGTGGTGCCCAGGGGCGCCCCACTGAAGCTTTCTTT

D: NA
J: TRBJ1-6
V: TRBV5-1
size: NA
CDR3: CASSLADGGPSNSPLHF
DNA: TGCGCCAGCAGCTTGGCCGATGGGGGACCCTCTAATTCACCCCTCCACTTT

D: NA
J: TRBJ2-7
V: TRBV9
size: NA
CDR3: CASSVAGGDEQYF
DNA: TGTGCCAGCAGCGTAGCTGGCGGGGACGAGCAGTACTTC

D: TRBD2
J: TRBJ2-5
V: TRBV19
size: NA
CDR3: CASSPAGGRQETQYF
DNA: TGTGCCAGTAGTCCAGCGGGGGGGCGGCAAGAGACCCAGTACTTC

D: NA
J: TRBJ1-3
V: TRBV30
size: NA
CDR3: CAWSVREATGNTIYF
DNA: TGTGCCTGGAGTGTAAGGGAGGCAACTGGAAACACCATATATTTT

D: TRBD1
J: TRBJ2-7
V: TRBV2
size: NA
CDR3: CATGQDYEQYF
DNA: TGTGCCACGGGACAGGACTACGAGCAGTACTTC

D: TRBD2
J: TRBJ2-3
V: TRBV7-9
size: NA
CDR3: CASSSAPGGRGTDTQYF
DNA: TGTGCCAGCAGTTCAGCTCCGGGGGGGCGAGGCACAGATACGCAGTATTTT

D: NA
J: TRBJ1-2
V: TRBV6-5
size: NA
CDR3: CASSSNYGYTF
DNA: TGTGCCAGCAGTTCAAACTATGGCTACACCTTC

D: NA
J: TRBJ2-5
V: TRBV9
size: NA
CDR3: CASSVNGERETQYF
DNA: TGTGCCAGCAGCGTTAACGGGGAGCGGGAGACCCAGTACTTC

D: NA
J: TRBJ1-2
V: TRBV7-2
size: NA
CDR3: CASSREGTMGYTF
DNA: TGTGCCAGCAGCCGGGAGGGAACTATGGGCTACACCTTC

D: NA
J: TRBJ1-2
V: TRBV6-1
size: NA
CDR3: CASSEMETLPYGYTF
DNA: TGTGCCAGCAGTGAAATGGAGACACTCCCCTATGGCTACACCTTC

D: NA
J: TRBJ1-2
V: TRBV7-2
size: NA
CDR3: CASSPQGPSGYGYTF
DNA: TGTGCCAGCAGCCCGCAGGGTCCCTCGGGCTATGGCTACACCTTC

D: TRBD1
J: TRBJ2-6
V: TRBV7-2
size: NA
CDR3: CASSPRPTGAGANVLTF
DNA: TGTGCCAGCAGCCCCCGCCCGACAGGGGCTGGGGCCAACGTCCTGACTTTC

D: NA
J: TRBJ2-7
V: TRBV10-3
size: NA
CDR3: CAISLERGTQPYEQYF
DNA: TGTGCCATCTCCCTAGAACGCGGGACACAACCCTACGAGCAGTACTTC

D: TRBD2
J: TRBJ2-2
V: TRBV5-1
size: few
CDR3: CASSLDGLDTGELFF
DNA: TGCGCCAGCAGCTTGGATGGACTAGATACCGGGGAGCTGTTTTTT

D: NA
J: TRBJ1-4
V: TRBV7-9
size: NA
CDR3: CATEVGAEKEKLFF
DNA: TGTGCCACCGAGGTAGGGGCAGAGAAGGAAAAACTGTTTTTT

D: TRBD1
J: TRBJ1-1
V: TRBV14
size: NA
CDR3: CASSQEVLGQGMAFF
DNA: TGTGCCAGCAGCCAAGAAGTACTTGGACAGGGGATGGCTTTCTTT

D: NA
J: TRBJ2-2
V: TRBV5-1
size: NA
CDR3: CASSLVPGLAGELFF
DNA: TGCGCCAGCAGCTTGGTCCCCGGGCTTGCCGGGGAGCTGTTTTTT

D: NA
J: TRBJ1-5
V: TRBV7-2
size: NA
CDR3: CASSFSLGWDQPQHF
DNA: TGTGCCAGCAGCTTCTCACTGGGGTGGGATCAGCCCCAGCATTTT

D: NA
J: TRBJ2-2
V: TRBV4-1
size: NA
CDR3: CASSQVVNTGELFF
DNA: TGCGCCAGCAGCCAAGTAGTGAACACCGGGGAGCTGTTTTTT

D: TRBD1
J: TRBJ1-2
V: TRBV5-1
size: NA
CDR3: CASSLGQGGGYTF
DNA: TGCGCCAGCAGCTTGGGACAGGGAGGAGGCTACACCTTC

D: NA
J: TRBJ1-1
V: TRBV27
size: NA
CDR3: CASSPAKLPGGNTEAFF
DNA: TGTGCCAGCAGTCCCGCTAAACTACCCGGGGGGAACACTGAAGCTTTCTTT

D: NA
J: TRBJ2-1
V: TRBV7-2
size: NA
CDR3: CASRAPSSYNEQFF
DNA: TGTGCCAGCAGGGCTCCGAGCTCCTACAATGAGCAGTTCTTC

D: NA
J: TRBJ1-2
V: TRBV23-1
size: NA
CDR3: CASSQSTRGLCYGYTF
DNA: TGCGCCAGCAGTCAATCAACCCGGGGACTCTGCTATGGCTACACCTTC

D: NA
J: TRBJ2-7
V: TRBV10-3
size: NA
CDR3: CAISESTSGDQEQYF
DNA: TGTGCCATCAGTGAGTCGACTTCGGGAGACCAAGAGCAGTACTTC

D: TRBD2
J: TRBJ2-7
V: TRBV27
size: NA
CDR3: CASRLEARGSPYEQYF
DNA: TGTGCCAGCAGGTTGGAGGCGCGGGGGTCCCCCTACGAGCAGTACTTC